These 27 T cell receptor beta chains were sequenced from one sample in a study of cytomegalovirus exposure and HLA in healthy donors. The protocol was immunoSEQ multiplex PCR, while the TCRdb copy is restricted to in-frame clones and leaves out a portion. The top ten hold 1.5% to 2.5% of the sample, which has under 250,000 clones, roughly 91% seen once. The specimen sequenced was PBMCs. The receptors originated from a woman between 18 and 29 years old in good health and CMV-seropositive.

The rearrangement links TRBV7-8 to TRBJ1-4; D is possibly TRBD1 (6 bases). The germline V gene has CDR1 SGHVS and CDR2 FQNEAQ. The CDR3 is made up of 19 amino acids. The V end was cut by 5 bases, the J end by 1 base, with 23 bases between. The CDR3 DNA reads as TGTGCCAGCAGCAGAAGGATGGGGACATTCAGCGAAACTAATGAAAAACTGTTTTTT. It specifies CASSRRMGTFSETNEKLFF.

The V and J genes are TRBV11-2 and TRBJ1-1, with D possibly being TRBD1 (5 bases). V was shortened by 4 bases and J by 6 bases, with 15 bases between the two germline ends. The CDR3 runs 14 residues. Germline CDR1 and CDR2: SGHAT and FQNNGV. The CDR3 sequence is CASSYSGNVPEAFF. In nucleotides, the CDR3 is TGTGCCAGCAGCTACTCAGGGAACGTCCCTGAAGCTTTCTTT.

This clone was recorded once. The chain combines TRBV28 with TRBJ2-7; 8 bases are a match to TRBD1. The V gene end was trimmed by 3 bases and the J gene end by 6 bases; junction bases not matched to a gene: 1. There are 12 residues in the CDR3. The germline gives CDR1 MDHEN, CDR2 SYDVKM. CDR3 sequence: CASSLTGVEQYF. The CDR3 DNA reads TGTGCCAGCAGTTTGACAGGGGTCGAGCAGTACTTC. Variable domain in full (rest from reference TRBV28 and TRBJ2-7): DVKVTQSSRYLVKRTGEKVFLECVQDMDHENMFWYRQDPGLGLRLIYFSYDVKMKEKGDIPEGYSVSREKKERFSLILESASTNQTSMYLCASSLTGVEQYFGPGTRLTVT.

The chain joins TRBV6-1 to TRBJ1-4, with D maybe TRBD1 (5 bases). Looked up from germline, CDR1 is MNHNS and CDR2 is SASEGT. This CDR3 is 15 amino acids long. Trimming left V 5 bases short and J 8 bases short, with 18 bases between. The CDR3 spells CASSSLGGVLEKLFF. The CDR3 coding sequence is TGTGCCAGCAGTTCCCTCGGGGGGGTATTGGAAAAACTGTTTTTT.

This clone was seen just once. This sequence joins TRBV5-4 and TRBJ2-1, with 8 nucleotides matching TRBD2. The length of the CDR3 is 17 residues. Losses at the gene ends were 0 bases for V and 9 bases for J; bases not matched to a gene: 14. Germline V gene lookup returns CDR1 SGHNT and CDR2 YYREEE (reference sequence). The CDR3 loop is CASSLALGMTSVGEQFF. In DNA, the CDR3 is TGTGCCAGCAGCTTGGCCTTGGGGATGACTAGCGTCGGTGAGCAGTTCTTC.

Only one count was recorded for this clone. The V call is TRBV5-8, the J call TRBJ2-7; tentative D call: TRBD2 (6 bases). CDR1 is SGHTS and CDR2 is YDEGEE in the germline V gene. This CDR3 has 16 amino acids. Trimming shortened V by 5 bases and J by 3 bases, and 21 bases separated the two germline ends. The CDR3 DNA sequence: TGTGCCAGCAGGGGACTGGAGCAGCGTATTTACTACGAGCAGTACTTC. This translates into CASRGLEQRIYYEQYF.

In its sample, this clone was seen once. The chain recombines TRBV18 with TRBJ2-3, with D possibly matching TRBD2 (6 bases). V lost 8 bases and J lost 4, with 13 bases in between. Germline-derived CDR1 and CDR2 are KGHSH and LQKENI. This CDR3 contains 13 residues. CDR3 loop: CASHTTGADTQYF. The CDR3 nucleotides are TGTGCCAGCCATACCACGGGGGCAGATACGCAGTATTTT.

The V and J genes are TRBV4-1 and TRBJ2-3; D possibly corresponds to TRBD2 (5 bases). CDR1 is MGHRA and CDR2 is YSYEKL in the germline V gene. The CDR3 consists of 16 residues. V lost 4 bases and J lost 3, with 17 bases in between. CDR3 in DNA: TGCGCCAGCAGCCTCCAACGGGGTGTAAAAACAGATACGCAGTATTTT. It specifies CASSLQRGVKTDTQYF.

Concerning this clone: Other DNA sequences in the sample encode the same CDR3. The chain joins TRBV6-5 to TRBJ1-1; D is perhaps TRBD1 (5 bases). In germline, CDR1 is MNHEY, CDR2 SVGAGI. This CDR3 has 13 residues. V dropped 6 bases and J dropped 2 bases, with 10 bases sitting between them. The CDR3 nucleotides read TGTGCCAGCAGCCTCAGGGAAAACACTGAAGCTTTCTTT. It yields the protein CASSLRENTEAFF.

The chain combines TRBV5-6 with TRBJ2-3; 7 bases match TRBD2. The ends lost 3 bases at V and 2 bases at J; junction bases unmatched: 12. The germline CDR1 and CDR2 sequences are SGHDT and YYEEEE. This CDR3 region has 17 residues. The CDR3 nucleotides are TGTGCCAGCAGCTATCGGGGAGCGGGATCCTACACAGATACGCAGTATTTT. Its translation: CASSYRGAGSYTDTQYF.

The rearrangement links TRBV7-9 to TRBJ1-2; 8 bases are shared with TRBD1. V gave up 5 bases and J gave up 3 bases; unmatched junction bases: 8. The length of the CDR3 is 15 residues. Germline CDR1 reads SEHNR; CDR2 reads FQNEAQ (reference sequence). In nucleotides, the CDR3 is TGTGCCAGCAGCCACCCGGGACAGGAGGACTATGGCTACACCTTC. As protein: CASSHPGQEDYGYTF.

This chain joins TRBV7-2 and TRBJ1-2; the match to TRBD1 covers 7 bases. The J segment lost 0 bases and the V segment lost 5 bases, leaving 9 bases of the junction unmatched. Germline lookup yields CDR1 SGHTA and CDR2 FQGNSA. This CDR3 is built from 16 residues. The CDR3 protein is CASSLPQGEANYGYTF. In nucleotides, the CDR3 is TGTGCCAGCAGCCTACCGCAGGGGGAAGCTAACTATGGCTACACCTTC.

J is TRBJ2-1 and V is TRBV7-8, with TRBD2 identical over 8 bases. Germline loops: CDR1 SGHVS, CDR2 FQNEAQ. V lost 6 bases to trimming and J lost 4 bases; unmatched junction nucleotides: 8. The CDR3 runs to 15 residues. Here the CDR3 reads CASRSGTRAYNEQFF. In DNA form, the CDR3 reads TGTGCCAGCAGATCCGGGACTAGGGCGTACAATGAGCAGTTCTTC.

CDR3 in amino acids: CASSPLAGGPPEQFF. The CDR3 nucleotides are TGTGCCAGCAGTCCACTAGCGGGAGGCCCGCCCGAGCAGTTCTTC. The chain has TRBV27 and TRBJ2-1, with 12 nucleotides matching TRBD2. Per the germline V gene, CDR1 is MNHEY and CDR2 is SMNVEV (reference sequence). The CDR3 is made up of 15 amino acids. Trimming took 5 bases from V and 10 from J; bases not matched to a gene: 9.

On this clone itself: This CDR3 is also generated by other DNA sequences in the sample. The chain employs TRBV28 and TRBJ2-7, with D unclear. V lost 1 base, J lost 6 bases, and 4 bases lay in between. This CDR3 comprises 11 residues. Germline V gene sequence: CDR1 MDHEN, CDR2 SYDVKM. Here the CDR3 reads CASSLSSEQYF. The CDR3 coding sequence is TGTGCCAGCAGTTTATCTAGCGAGCAGTACTTC.

This clone has only a few counts. The chain is built from TRBV19 and TRBJ2-2; D is possibly TRBD2 (6 bases). The V and J ends lost 7 bases and 0 bases respectively, with 12 bases between them. CDR1 and CDR2 from the germline V gene are LNHDA and SQIVND (reference sequence). There are 15 residues in the CDR3. In DNA, the CDR3 is TGTGCCAGTAAACCTAGCGCTACGAACACCGGGGAGCTGTTTTTT. Protein product: CASKPSATNTGELFF.

The chain uses TRBV28 and TRBJ1-2; TRBD1 agrees at 9 bases. Germline V gene lookup returns CDR1 MDHEN and CDR2 SYDVKM. The trim removed 7 bases at V and 5 bases at J, leaving 8 bases unmatched. The CDR3 sequence is 14 residues long. The CDR3 DNA sequence: TGTGCCAGCACCACGACAGGGGGTGGTTATGGCTACACCTTC. This gives the protein CASTTTGGGYGYTF.

V is TRBV6-5 and J is TRBJ2-3, with a tentative D call TRBD2 (6 bases). The germline V gene has CDR1 MNHEY and CDR2 SVGAGI. The ends were cut back, 7 bases at V and 1 base at J, with 9 bases in the middle. The CDR3 is 13 residues long. CDR3 coding DNA: TGTGCCAGCACGGGAGACCGCACAGATACGCAGTATTTT. Encoded protein: CASTGDRTDTQYF.

This clone was counted only a few times. The V gene is TRBV10-1, the J gene TRBJ2-7; 10 nucleotides align to TRBD1. With 3 bases clipped from V and 3 bases from J, the junction kept 11 bases outside the gene matches. The CDR3 is 17 amino acids. Germline CDR1 is WNHNN and CDR2 is SYGVQD (reference sequence). CDR3 nucleotides: TGCGCCAGCAGTGAAGGGCAGGTGGGACAGGGGAACTACGAGCAGTACTTC. Its translation: CASSEGQVGQGNYEQYF.

The chain is built from TRBV5-1 and TRBJ2-5; the D is unclear. This CDR3 region has 15 residues. Per the germline V gene, CDR1 is SGHRS and CDR2 is YFSETQ. The V gene lost 1 base and the J gene lost 3 bases, with 13 bases spanning the gap. CDR3 loop: CASSLMSQAEETQYF. The CDR3 DNA is TGCGCCAGCAGCTTGATGTCCCAGGCCGAAGAGACCCAGTACTTC.

The chain couples TRBV28 to TRBJ2-1; TRBD1 matches at 7 bases. V was clipped by 2 bases and J by 3 bases; unmatched bases: 4. CDR1 MDHEN and CDR2 SYDVKM come from the germline V gene. This CDR3 has 15 residues. CDR3 residues: CASSLPGQVYNEQFF. The CDR3 coding sequence is TGTGCCAGCAGTTTACCCGGACAGGTCTACAATGAGCAGTTCTTC.

J is TRBJ2-7 and V is TRBV6-1; 12 bases map to TRBD2. Germline V gene lookup returns CDR1 MNHNS and CDR2 SASEGT. The CDR3 consists of 17 residues. J gave up 2 bases and V 2 bases, and 7 bases lay outside the gene matches. The CDR3 region is CASSESGTSGPPYEQYF. For the CDR3, the DNA is TGTGCCAGCAGTGAATCCGGGACTAGCGGGCCTCCCTACGAGCAGTACTTC.

V and J are TRBV27 and TRBJ1-4; TRBD1 is a possible D gene (5 bases). Germline loops: CDR1 MNHEY, CDR2 SMNVEV (reference sequence). The V end was cut by 5 bases, the J end by 7 bases, with 17 bases between. CDR3 length equals 15 residues. CDR3: CASSKTGYLFEKLFF. DNA of the CDR3: TGTGCCAGCAGTAAAACAGGATACCTATTTGAAAAACTGTTTTTT.

This chain joins TRBV5-1 and TRBJ2-5, with TRBD2 matching 7 bases. The CDR3 runs to 15 residues. Germline V CDR1 and CDR2: SGHRS, YFSETQ. The V and J ends lost 4 bases and 4 bases, in that order; junction bases with no gene match: 10. CDR3 nucleotide sequence: TGCGCCAGCAGCCCGGATCCTCCGGGGGGAGAGACCCAGTACTTC. It specifies CASSPDPPGGETQYF.

V and J are TRBV7-8 and TRBJ1-5, with TRBD1 matching over 9 bases. Germline assignment: CDR1 SGHVS and CDR2 FQNEAQ. V dropped 5 bases and J dropped 11; count of bases not matched to a gene: 13. This CDR3 has 15 residues. In DNA form, the CDR3 reads TGTGCCAGCAGCGTCCGGGACAGGGTGTATAAGGCCCAGCATTTT. This encodes CASSVRDRVYKAQHF.

This clone has a single count. This chain connects TRBV5-1 to TRBJ2-1; a weak D match, TRBD2 (6 bases). Per germline, CDR1 SGHRS and CDR2 YFSETQ. This CDR3 region has 16 residues. With 2 bases removed from V and 0 bases from J, the gap between germline ends came to 12 bases. The CDR3 nucleotides read TGCGCCAGCAGCTTTCTAGCGACCAGCTCCTACAATGAGCAGTTCTTC. Encoded protein: CASSFLATSSYNEQFF. Drawing the rest from reference TRBV5-1 and TRBJ2-1, the complete variable domain is KAGVTQTPRYLIKTRGQQVTLSCSPISGHRSVSWYQQTPGQGLQFLFEYFSETQRNKGNFPGRFSGRQFSNSRSEMNVSTLELGDSALYLCASSFLATSSYNEQFFGPGTRLTVL.

This rearrangement joins TRBV11-2 to TRBJ2-5; unclear D gene. This CDR3 region has 13 residues. The V and J ends lost 3 bases and 5 bases respectively, with 10 bases between them. CDR1 and CDR2 from the germline V gene are SGHAT and FQNNGV. CDR3 DNA: TGTGCCAGCAGCTTTTTGGTCGAGGAGACCCAGTACTTC. Its translation is CASSFLVEETQYF.